These T cell receptor beta chains were read from a single sample in a study of cytomegalovirus exposure and HLA in healthy donors. TCRdb's table, derived via immunoSEQ multiplex PCR, lists solely in-frame clones and lacks some. Of about 180,000 clones listed, 77% were seen once; the top ten hold around 1.5%. The specimen sequenced was PBMCs. Receptors were obtained from a man aged 18 to 35 in good health and CMV-seronegative. CDR3s include the opening cysteine and the closing phenylalanine or tryptophan. Each record gives: D gene, clone size, V gene, J gene, CDR3 DNA, CDR3 protein. D genes are given only for firm matches. The listing skips clone size in some rows; elsewhere it reads once, few, many or a size class.

>TRBD1|NA|TRBV29-1|TRBJ2-5
TGCAGCGCGCTCCGGGACAGAGCGGAGACCCAGTACTTC
CSALRDRAETQYF
>TRBD1|few|TRBV4-3|TRBJ2-7
TGCGCCAGCAGTCTAGGGACAGGGAGGACCAACTCCTACGAGCAGTACTTC
CASSLGTGRTNSYEQYF
>TRBD2|NA|TRBV5-5|TRBJ2-7
TGTGCCAGCAGCTTAGAAGGACTAGCTGTGTACGAGCAGTACTTC
CASSLEGLAVYEQYF
>NA|once|TRBV9|TRBJ1-3
TGTGCCAGCAGCCCAGATTACTCTGGAAACACCATATATTTT
CASSPDYSGNTIYF
>NA|NA|TRBV4-3|TRBJ1-6
TGCGCCAGCAGCCAACGCCACGGGACACTCCGAACAGGTCAGAATTCACCCCTCCACTTT
CASSQRHGTLRTGQNSPLHF
>NA|NA|TRBV6-5|TRBJ2-7
TGTGCCAGCAGTTACTCACTGTCCTACGAGCAGTACTTC
CASSYSLSYEQYF
>NA|NA|TRBV4-3|TRBJ2-1
TGCGCCAGCAGTAAAGGGTTCTTCGGGGACTACAATGAGCAGTTCTTC
CASSKGFFGDYNEQFF
>NA|NA|TRBV5-6|TRBJ1-1
TGTGCCAGCAGCTTTGGCAGGGTGGCTGCTGAAGCTTTCTTT
CASSFGRVAAEAFF
>TRBD2|NA|TRBV4-1|TRBJ2-5
TGCGCCAGCAGCCAAGATGGGGTAGCGGGGTACCAAGAGACCCAGTACTTC
CASSQDGVAGYQETQYF
>TRBD2|NA|TRBV29-1|TRBJ2-1
TGCAGCGTTGTCCCAGCGGGAGTGACTTTGAATGAGCAGTTCTTC
CSVVPAGVTLNEQFF
>TRBD1|NA|TRBV5-6|TRBJ1-5
TGTGCCAGCAGCCGGGACAGGGGGCCTCGGCAGCCCCAGCATTTT
CASSRDRGPRQPQHF
>TRBD1|NA|TRBV30|TRBJ2-7
TGTGCCATTCGGGGACAGGGGGAATCGTCGATCGGGGGAGCCCCCTACGAGCAGTACTTC
CAIRGQGESSIGGAPYEQYF
>NA|NA|TRBV5-6|TRBJ1-5
TGTGCCAGCAGCTTGGGTGACGGGACATCTAATCAGCCCCAGCATTTT
CASSLGDGTSNQPQHF
>TRBD1|NA|TRBV4-2|TRBJ2-1
TGTGCCAGCAGCCAAGCACAGGGGGACTACAATGAGCAGTTCTTC
CASSQAQGDYNEQFF
>NA|few|TRBV7-9|TRBJ2-7
TGTGCCAGCAGCTTACCGGGACATCGTCCACCCATCGAGCAGTACTTC
CASSLPGHRPPIEQYF
>TRBD1|NA|TRBV7-9|TRBJ1-2
TGTGCCAGCAGCTCCGCCCCCCTAGACAGGGCACAGACAAACTATGGCTACACCTTC
CASSSAPLDRAQTNYGYTF
>NA|NA|TRBV5-1|TRBJ2-5
TGCGCCAGCAGCTTCTCCGGGATTGGGGAGACCCAGTACTTC
CASSFSGIGETQYF
>NA|NA|TRBV15|TRBJ1-1
TGTGCCACCAGTGACACACAGTTCACTGAAGCTTTCTTT
CATSDTQFTEAFF
>NA|NA|TRBV11-3|TRBJ2-5
TGTGCCAGCAGCCCACAGTCGGAGACCCAGTACTTC
CASSPQSETQYF
>TRBD1|NA|TRBV7-8|TRBJ2-7
TGTGCCAGCAGCTTCAAAGACAGGGGGCTCTACGAGCAGTACTTC
CASSFKDRGLYEQYF
>NA|NA|TRBV6-6|TRBJ2-7
TGTGCCAGCACCAACCGGGGATACGAGCAGTACTTC
CASTNRGYEQYF
>NA|NA|TRBV30|TRBJ1-1
TGTGCCTGGAGTTGGGGGGAGACTGAAGCTTTCTTT
CAWSWGETEAFF